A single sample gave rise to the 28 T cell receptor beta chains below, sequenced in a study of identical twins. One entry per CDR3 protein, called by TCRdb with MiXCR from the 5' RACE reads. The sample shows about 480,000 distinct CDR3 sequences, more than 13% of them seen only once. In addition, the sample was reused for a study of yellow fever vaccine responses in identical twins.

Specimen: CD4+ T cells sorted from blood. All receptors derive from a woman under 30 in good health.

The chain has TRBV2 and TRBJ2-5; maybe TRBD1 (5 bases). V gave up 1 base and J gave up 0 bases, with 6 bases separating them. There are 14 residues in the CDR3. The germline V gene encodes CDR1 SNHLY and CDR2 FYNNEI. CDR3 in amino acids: CASSEGQYQETQYF. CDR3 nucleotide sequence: TGTGCCAGCAGTGAAGGACAGTACCAAGAGACCCAGTACTTC.

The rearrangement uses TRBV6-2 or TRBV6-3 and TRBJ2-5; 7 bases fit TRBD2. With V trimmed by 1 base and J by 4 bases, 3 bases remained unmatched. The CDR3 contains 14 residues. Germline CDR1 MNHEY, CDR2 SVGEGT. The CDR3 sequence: CASSYLSGGETQYF. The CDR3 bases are TGTGCCAGCAGTTACTTATCGGGAGGAGAGACCCAGTACTTC.

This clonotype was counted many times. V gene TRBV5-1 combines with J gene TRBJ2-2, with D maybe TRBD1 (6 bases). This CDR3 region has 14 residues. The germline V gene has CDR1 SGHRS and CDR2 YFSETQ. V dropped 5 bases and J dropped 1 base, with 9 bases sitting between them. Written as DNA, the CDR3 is TGCGCCAGCAGAACGGGACAGAACACCGGGGAGCTGTTTTTT. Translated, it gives CASRTGQNTGELFF.

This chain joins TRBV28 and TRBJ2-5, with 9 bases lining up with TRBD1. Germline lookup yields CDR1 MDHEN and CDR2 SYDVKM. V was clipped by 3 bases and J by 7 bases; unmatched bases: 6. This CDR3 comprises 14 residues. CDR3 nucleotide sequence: TGTGCCAGCAGTTTTGGACAGGGGAAAGGGACCCAGTACTTC. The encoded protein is CASSFGQGKGTQYF.

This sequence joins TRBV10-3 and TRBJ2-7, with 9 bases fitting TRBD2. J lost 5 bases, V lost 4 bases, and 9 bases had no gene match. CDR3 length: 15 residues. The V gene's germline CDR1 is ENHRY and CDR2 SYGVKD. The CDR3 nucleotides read TGTGCCATCAGTGCGTCGCGGGAGGGTCTGGACGAGCAGTACTTC. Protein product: CAISASREGLDEQYF.

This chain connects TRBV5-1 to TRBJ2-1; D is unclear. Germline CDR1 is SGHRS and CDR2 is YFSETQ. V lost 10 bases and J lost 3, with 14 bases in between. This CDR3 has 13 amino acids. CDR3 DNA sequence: TGCGCCTGTCGGCTGGACCTCTACAATGAGCAGTTCTTC. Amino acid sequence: CACRLDLYNEQFF.

The CDR3 DNA sequence: TGCAGCGCCCCCGGACAGGGAGACATTCAGTACTTC. Encoded protein: CSAPGQGDIQYF. J is TRBJ2-4 and V is TRBV29-1, with 8 bases aligning to TRBD1. Per germline, CDR1 SQVTM and CDR2 ANQGSEA. The trim removed 7 bases at V and 8 bases at J, leaving 7 bases unmatched. The CDR3 is made up of 12 amino acids.

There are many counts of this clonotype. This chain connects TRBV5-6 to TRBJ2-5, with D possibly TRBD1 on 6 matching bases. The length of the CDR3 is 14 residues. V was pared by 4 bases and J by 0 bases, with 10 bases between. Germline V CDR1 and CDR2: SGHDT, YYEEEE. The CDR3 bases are TGTGCCAGCAGCACGGACAGCTACCAAGAGACCCAGTACTTC. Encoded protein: CASSTDSYQETQYF. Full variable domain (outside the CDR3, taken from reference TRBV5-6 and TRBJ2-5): DAGVTQSPTHLIKTRGQQVTLRCSPKSGHDTVSWYQQALGQGPQFIFQYYEEEERQRGNFPDRFSGHQFPNYSSELNVNALLLGDSALYLCASSTDSYQETQYFGPGTRLLVL.

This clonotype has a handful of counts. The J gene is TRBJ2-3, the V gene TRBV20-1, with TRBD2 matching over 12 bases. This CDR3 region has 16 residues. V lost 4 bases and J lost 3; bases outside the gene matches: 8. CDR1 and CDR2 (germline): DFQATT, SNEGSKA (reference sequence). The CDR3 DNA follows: TGCAGTGCTAATCGCCTAGCGGGAGGGGGTACAGATACGCAGTATTTT. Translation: CSANRLAGGGTDTQYF.

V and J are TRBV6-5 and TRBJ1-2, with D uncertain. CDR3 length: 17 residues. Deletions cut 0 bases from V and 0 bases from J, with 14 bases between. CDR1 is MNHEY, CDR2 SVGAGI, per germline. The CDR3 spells CASSYSGARPANYGYTF. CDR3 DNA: TGTGCCAGCAGTTACTCGGGTGCGAGACCTGCTAACTATGGCTACACCTTC.

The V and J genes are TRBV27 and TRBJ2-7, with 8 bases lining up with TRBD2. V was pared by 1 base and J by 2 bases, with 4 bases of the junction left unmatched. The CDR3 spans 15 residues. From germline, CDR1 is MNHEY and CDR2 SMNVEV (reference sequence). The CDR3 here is CASSLYGTRAYEQYF. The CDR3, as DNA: TGTGCCAGCAGTTTATATGGGACTAGGGCCTACGAGCAGTACTTC.

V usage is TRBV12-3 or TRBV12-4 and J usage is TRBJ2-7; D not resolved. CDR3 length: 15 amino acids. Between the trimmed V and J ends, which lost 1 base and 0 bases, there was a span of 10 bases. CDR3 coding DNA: TGTGCCAGCAGTTTAGAAGTAGGTCCCTCCTACGAGCAGTACTTC. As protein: CASSLEVGPSYEQYF.

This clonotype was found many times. CDR3 nucleotide sequence: TGCGCCAGCAGCCGGGACAGCGTAACAGATACGCAGTATTTT. It translates to CASSRDSVTDTQYF. This chain links TRBV5-1 with TRBJ2-3, with TRBD1 matching 7 bases. The CDR3 runs to 14 residues. Trimming took 4 bases from V and 3 from J; bases not matched to a gene: 5. The germline V gene encodes CDR1 SGHRS and CDR2 YFSETQ.

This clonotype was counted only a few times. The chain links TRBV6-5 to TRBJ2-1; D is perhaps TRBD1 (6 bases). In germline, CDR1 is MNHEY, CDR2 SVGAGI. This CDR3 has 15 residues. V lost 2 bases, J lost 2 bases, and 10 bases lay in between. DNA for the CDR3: TGTGCCAGCAGTTACGACAGGCCGACCTACAATGAGCAGTTCTTC. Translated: CASSYDRPTYNEQFF.

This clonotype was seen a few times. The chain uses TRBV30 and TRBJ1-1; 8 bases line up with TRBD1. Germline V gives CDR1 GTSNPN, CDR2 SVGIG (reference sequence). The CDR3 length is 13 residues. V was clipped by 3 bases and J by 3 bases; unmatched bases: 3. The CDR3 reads CAWRKQGDTEAFF. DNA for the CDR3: TGTGCCTGGAGGAAACAGGGGGACACTGAAGCTTTCTTT.

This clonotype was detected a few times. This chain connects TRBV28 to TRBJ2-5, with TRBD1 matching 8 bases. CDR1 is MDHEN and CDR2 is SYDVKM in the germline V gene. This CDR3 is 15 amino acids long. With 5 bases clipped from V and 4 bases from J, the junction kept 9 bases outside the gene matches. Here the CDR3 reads CASSTNGQGLETQYF. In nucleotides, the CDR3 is TGTGCCAGCAGTACGAACGGACAGGGTCTAGAGACCCAGTACTTC.

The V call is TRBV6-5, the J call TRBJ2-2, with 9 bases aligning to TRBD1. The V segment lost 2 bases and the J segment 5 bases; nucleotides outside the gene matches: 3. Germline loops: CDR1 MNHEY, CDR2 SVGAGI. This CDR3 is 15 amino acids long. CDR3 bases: TGTGCCAGCAGTTACGGACAGGGGCCGACCGGGGAGCTGTTTTTT. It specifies CASSYGQGPTGELFF.

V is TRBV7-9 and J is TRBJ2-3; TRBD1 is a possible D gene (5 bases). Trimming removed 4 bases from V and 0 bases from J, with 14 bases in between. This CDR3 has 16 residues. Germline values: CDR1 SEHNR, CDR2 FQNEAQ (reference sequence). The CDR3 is CASSSFWGASTDTQYF. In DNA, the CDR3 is TGTGCCAGCAGCTCATTCTGGGGCGCTAGCACAGATACGCAGTATTTT.

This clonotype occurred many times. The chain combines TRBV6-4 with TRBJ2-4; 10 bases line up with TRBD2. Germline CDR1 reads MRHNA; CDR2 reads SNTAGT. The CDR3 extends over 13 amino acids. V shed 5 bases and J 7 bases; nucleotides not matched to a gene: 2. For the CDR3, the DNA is TGTGCCAGCAGTTTGACTAGCGGGAACATTCAGTACTTC. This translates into CASSLTSGNIQYF.

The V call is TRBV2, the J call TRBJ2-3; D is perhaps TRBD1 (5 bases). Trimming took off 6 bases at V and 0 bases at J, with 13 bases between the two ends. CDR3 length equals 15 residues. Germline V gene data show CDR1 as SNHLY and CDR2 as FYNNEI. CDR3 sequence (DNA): TGTGCCAGCAGGCTGACAGCTACAAGCACAGATACGCAGTATTTT. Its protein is CASRLTATSTDTQYF.

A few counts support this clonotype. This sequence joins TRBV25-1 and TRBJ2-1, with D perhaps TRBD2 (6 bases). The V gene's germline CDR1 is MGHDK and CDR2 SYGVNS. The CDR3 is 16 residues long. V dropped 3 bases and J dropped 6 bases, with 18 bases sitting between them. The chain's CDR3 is CASSDPPGAGPNEQFF. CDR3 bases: TGTGCCAGCAGTGACCCGCCGGGAGCGGGCCCCAATGAGCAGTTCTTC.

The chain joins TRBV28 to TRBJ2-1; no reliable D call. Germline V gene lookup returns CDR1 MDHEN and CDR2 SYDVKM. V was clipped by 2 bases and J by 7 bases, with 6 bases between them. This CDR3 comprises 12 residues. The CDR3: CASSLRQNEQFF. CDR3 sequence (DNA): TGTGCCAGCAGTTTACGACAAAATGAGCAGTTCTTC.

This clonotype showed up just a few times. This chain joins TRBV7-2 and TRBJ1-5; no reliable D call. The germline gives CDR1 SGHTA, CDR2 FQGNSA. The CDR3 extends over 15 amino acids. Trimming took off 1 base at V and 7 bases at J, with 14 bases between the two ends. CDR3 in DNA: TGTGCCAGCAGCTTAGGCCGGTTGCGGGAGCAGCCCCAGCATTTT. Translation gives CASSLGRLREQPQHF.

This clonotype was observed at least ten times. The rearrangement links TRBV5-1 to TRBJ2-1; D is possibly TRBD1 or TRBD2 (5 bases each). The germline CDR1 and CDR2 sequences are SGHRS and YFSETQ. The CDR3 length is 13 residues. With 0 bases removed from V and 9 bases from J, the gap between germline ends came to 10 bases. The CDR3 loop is CASSLAGTAEQFF. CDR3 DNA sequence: TGCGCCAGCAGCTTGGCCGGGACCGCTGAGCAGTTCTTC.

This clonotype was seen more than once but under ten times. In DNA form, the CDR3 reads TGTGCCAGCAGTGACAGGGGGGGTATTGAGACCCAGTACTTC. Translated: CASSDRGGIETQYF. The chain links TRBV6-2 or TRBV6-3 to TRBJ2-5; 9 bases map to TRBD1. Germline V lookup: CDR1 MNHEY, CDR2 SVGEGT. V shed 5 bases and J 5 bases; nucleotides not matched to a gene: 6. The CDR3 totals 14 residues.

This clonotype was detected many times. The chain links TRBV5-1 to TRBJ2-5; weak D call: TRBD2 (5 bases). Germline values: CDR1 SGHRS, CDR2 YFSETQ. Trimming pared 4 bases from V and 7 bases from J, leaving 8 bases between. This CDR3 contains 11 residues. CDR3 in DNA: TGCGCCAGCAGCAGCGGATGGACCCAGTACTTC. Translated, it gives CASSSGWTQYF.

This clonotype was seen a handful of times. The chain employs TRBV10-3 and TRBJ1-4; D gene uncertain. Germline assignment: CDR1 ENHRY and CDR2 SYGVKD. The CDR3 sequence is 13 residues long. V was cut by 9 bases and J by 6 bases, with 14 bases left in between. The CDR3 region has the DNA TGTGCCATAACCTCGGGGATTGATGAAAAACTGTTTTTT. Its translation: CAITSGIDEKLFF.

The CDR3 sequence: CASSPDRDSGYTF. The CDR3 coding sequence is TGTGCCAGCTCACCTGACAGGGACTCTGGCTACACCTTC. The chain combines TRBV18 with TRBJ1-2; TRBD1 aligns across 7 bases. V lost 3 bases and J lost 7; bases outside the gene matches: 5. Germline lookup yields CDR1 KGHSH and CDR2 LQKENI. The length of the CDR3 is 13 residues. The full variable domain, completed using reference TRBV18 and TRBJ1-2, is NAGVMQNPRHLVRRRGQEARLRCSPMKGHSHVYWYRQLPEEGLKFMVYLQKENIIDESGMPKERFSAEFPKEGPSILRIQQVVRGDSAAYFCASSPDRDSGYTFGSGTRLTVV.